The 10 T cell receptor beta chains reported below all come from one sample, sequenced in a study of response to subunit inactivated influenza vaccine. TCRdb re-analysed the RT-PCR reads in MiXCR, keeping a single row per CDR3 protein. Of 300,000 to 350,000 distinct CDR3 sequences listed, roughly 22% are singletons. This sample comprised PBMCs from blood, obtained approximately 20 months after vaccination. The receptors were sampled from a man aged 45-69 years who received an inactivated influenza vaccine.

This clonotype was recorded at least ten times. The gene calls are TRBV25-1 and TRBJ2-1; 11 bases fit TRBD2. This CDR3 spans 16 amino acids. Trimming removed 2 bases from V and 5 bases from J; junction bases left unmatched: 5. Per germline, CDR1 MGHDK and CDR2 SYGVNS. The CDR3 region has the DNA TGTGCCAGCAGTGAACTAGCGGGAGGCATGAACAATGAGCAGTTCTTC. It encodes CASSELAGGMNNEQFF.

This chain joins TRBV18 and TRBJ1-5; D is unclear. Germline loops: CDR1 KGHSH, CDR2 LQKENI. Trimming shortened V by 3 bases and J by 4 bases, and 7 bases separated the two germline ends. This CDR3 region has 13 residues. The CDR3 region is CASSPQQNQPQHF. CDR3 sequence (DNA): TGTGCCAGCTCACCCCAACAGAATCAGCCCCAGCATTTT.

This chain links TRBV9 with TRBJ2-5; 7 bases fit TRBD2. With 4 bases clipped from V and 0 bases from J, the junction kept 3 bases outside the gene matches. CDR1 and CDR2 (germline): SGDLS, YYNGEE. The CDR3 runs 14 residues. The CDR3 region is CASSPLADQETQYF. The CDR3 region has the DNA TGTGCCAGCAGCCCGCTAGCGGACCAAGAGACCCAGTACTTC.

J is TRBJ2-1 and V is TRBV20-1; 7 nucleotides agree with TRBD2. This CDR3 is built from 14 residues. Germline V gene sequence: CDR1 DFQATT, CDR2 SNEGSKA (reference sequence). Trimming took 5 bases from V and 0 from J; bases not matched to a gene: 4. In DNA form, the CDR3 reads TGCAGTGCTCAACTAGCGCTCTCCTACAATGAGCAGTTCTTC. As protein: CSAQLALSYNEQFF.

Only a few counts were recorded for this clonotype. The chain carries TRBV20-1 and TRBJ2-7; TRBD2 matches 12 bases. This CDR3 has 15 amino acids. Per germline, CDR1 DFQATT and CDR2 SNEGSKA (reference sequence). J was trimmed by 2 bases and V by 6 bases; bases with no gene match: 8. CDR3: CSAPSGRVLAYEQYF. As DNA, the CDR3 is TGCAGTGCCCCTAGCGGGAGGGTCCTAGCCTACGAGCAGTACTTC.

Only a few counts were recorded for this clonotype. The V gene is TRBV20-1, the J gene TRBJ2-1, with 7 bases aligning to TRBD1. Germline V CDR1 and CDR2: DFQATT, SNEGSKA (reference sequence). The CDR3 runs to 14 residues. With V trimmed by 4 bases and J by 0 bases, 3 bases remained unmatched. CDR3 in DNA: TGCAGTGCTACGGGACAGAGCTCCTACAATGAGCAGTTCTTC. Protein product: CSATGQSSYNEQFF.

In its sample, this clonotype was seen once. J is TRBJ2-7 and V is TRBV16; no clear D. From germline, CDR1 is KGHSY and CDR2 FQNENV. This CDR3 has 17 amino acids. Trimming left V 1 base short and J 0 bases short, with 16 bases between. The CDR3: CASSQLGFAISSYEQYF. CDR3 in DNA: TGTGCCAGCAGCCAATTAGGTTTTGCGATTAGCTCCTACGAGCAGTACTTC.

The rearrangement links TRBV18 to TRBJ1-5; TRBD1 aligns across 7 bases. Germline trimming cut 1 base from V and 4 bases from J; bases unmatched to any gene: 10. CDR1 is KGHSH and CDR2 is LQKENI in the germline V gene. The CDR3 consists of 17 residues. The CDR3 DNA is TGTGCCAGCTCACCACAGGTCCTCAGACAGGGAAATCAGCCCCAGCATTTT. This sequence encodes CASSPQVLRQGNQPQHF.

The V call is TRBV6-2 or TRBV6-3, the J call TRBJ2-3, with 9 bases aligning to TRBD2. V dropped 2 bases and J dropped 5; count of bases not matched to a gene: 11. The CDR3 runs 17 residues. CDR1 and CDR2 (germline): MNHEY, SVGEGT. The CDR3 DNA reads as TGTGCCAGCAGTTACGGCCTTTTTGCGGGGGGGAGAGATACGCAGTATTTT. It translates to CASSYGLFAGGRDTQYF.

This clonotype was detected a few times. This chain uses TRBV20-1 with TRBJ1-1; the D is unclear. Per germline, CDR1 DFQATT and CDR2 SNEGSKA (reference sequence). V shed 0 bases and J shed 4 bases, with 12 bases lying between them. The CDR3 runs 14 residues. CDR3 nucleotide sequence: TGCAGTGCTAGAGATAGGGCTTTGAGCACTGAAGCTTTCTTT. This gives the protein CSARDRALSTEAFF.